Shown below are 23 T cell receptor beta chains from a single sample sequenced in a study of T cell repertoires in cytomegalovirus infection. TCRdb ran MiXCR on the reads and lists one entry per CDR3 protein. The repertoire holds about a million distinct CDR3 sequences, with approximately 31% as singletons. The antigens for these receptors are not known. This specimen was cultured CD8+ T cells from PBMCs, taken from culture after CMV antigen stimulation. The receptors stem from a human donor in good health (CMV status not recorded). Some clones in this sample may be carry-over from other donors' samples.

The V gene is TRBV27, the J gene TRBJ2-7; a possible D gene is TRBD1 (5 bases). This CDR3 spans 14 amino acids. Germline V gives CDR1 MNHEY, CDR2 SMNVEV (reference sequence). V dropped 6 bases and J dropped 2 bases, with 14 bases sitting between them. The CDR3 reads CASRPPTETYEQYF. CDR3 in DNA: TGTGCCAGCAGACCCCCGACAGAGACCTACGAGCAGTACTTC.

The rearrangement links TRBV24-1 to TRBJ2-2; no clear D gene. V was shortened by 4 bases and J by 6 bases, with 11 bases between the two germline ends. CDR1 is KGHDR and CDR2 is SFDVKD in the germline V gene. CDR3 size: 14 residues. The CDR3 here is CATSESRQAGELFF. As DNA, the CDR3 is TGTGCCACCAGTGAGAGCAGGCAAGCCGGGGAGCTGTTTTTT.

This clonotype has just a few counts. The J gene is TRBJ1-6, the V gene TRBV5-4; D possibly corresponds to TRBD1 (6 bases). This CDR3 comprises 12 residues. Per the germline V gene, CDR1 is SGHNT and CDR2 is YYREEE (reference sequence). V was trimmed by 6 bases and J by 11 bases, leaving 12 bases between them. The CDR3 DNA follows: TGTGCCAGCACCACAGGGAAGGCACCCCTCCACTTT. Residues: CASTTGKAPLHF.

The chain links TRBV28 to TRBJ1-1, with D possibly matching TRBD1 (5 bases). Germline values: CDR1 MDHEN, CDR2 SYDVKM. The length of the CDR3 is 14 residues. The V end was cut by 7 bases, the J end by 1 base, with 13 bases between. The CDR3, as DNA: TGTGCCAGCACCACAGGCAGGGCGAACACTGAAGCTTTCTTT. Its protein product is CASTTGRANTEAFF.

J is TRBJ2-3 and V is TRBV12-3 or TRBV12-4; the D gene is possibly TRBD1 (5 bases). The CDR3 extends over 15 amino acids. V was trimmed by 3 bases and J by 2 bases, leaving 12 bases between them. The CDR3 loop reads CASSLLGPYTDTQYF. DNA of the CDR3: TGTGCCAGCAGTTTGCTGGGGCCCTACACAGATACGCAGTATTTT.

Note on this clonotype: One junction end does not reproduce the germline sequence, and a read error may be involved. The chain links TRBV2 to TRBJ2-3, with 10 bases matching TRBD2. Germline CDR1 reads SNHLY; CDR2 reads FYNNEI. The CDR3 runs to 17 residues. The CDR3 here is CASREGSGGARGDTQYF. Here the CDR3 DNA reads TGTGCCAGCCGTGAGGGGAGCGGGGGGGCCAGAGGAGATACGCAGTATTTT. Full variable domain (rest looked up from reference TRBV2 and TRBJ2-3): EPEVTQTPSHQVTQMGQEVILRCVPISNHLYFYWYRQILGQKVEFLVSFYNNEISEKSEIFDDQFSVERPDGSNFTLKIRSTKLEDSAMYFCASREGSGGARGDTQYFGPGTRLTVL.

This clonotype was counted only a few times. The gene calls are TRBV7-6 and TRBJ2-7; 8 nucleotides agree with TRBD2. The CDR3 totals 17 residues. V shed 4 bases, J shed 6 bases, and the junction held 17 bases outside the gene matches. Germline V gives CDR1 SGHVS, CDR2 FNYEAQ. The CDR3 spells CASSSGAGAQIPAEQYF. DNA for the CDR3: TGTGCCAGCAGCTCCGGAGCGGGGGCCCAAATTCCTGCCGAGCAGTACTTC.

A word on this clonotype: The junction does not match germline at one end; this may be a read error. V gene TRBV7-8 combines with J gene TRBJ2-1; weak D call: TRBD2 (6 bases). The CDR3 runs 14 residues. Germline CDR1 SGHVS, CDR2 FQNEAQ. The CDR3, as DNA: TGTGCCAGCAGCTTAGGACTAGTGTACAATGGGCAGTTCTTC. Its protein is CASSLGLVYNGQFF.

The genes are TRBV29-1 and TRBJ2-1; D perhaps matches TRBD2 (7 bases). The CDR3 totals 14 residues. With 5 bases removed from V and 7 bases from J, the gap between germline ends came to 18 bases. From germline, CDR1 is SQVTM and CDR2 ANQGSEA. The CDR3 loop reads CSVLIGGGANEQFF. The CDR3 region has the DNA TGCAGCGTTCTTATTGGTGGGGGGGCTAATGAGCAGTTCTTC.

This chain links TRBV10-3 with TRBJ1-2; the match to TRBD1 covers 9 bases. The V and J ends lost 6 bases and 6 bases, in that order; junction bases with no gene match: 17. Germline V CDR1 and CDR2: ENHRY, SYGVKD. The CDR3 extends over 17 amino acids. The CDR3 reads CAISSVSSGTGSNGYTF. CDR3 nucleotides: TGTGCCATCAGCAGCGTTAGTAGCGGGACAGGGAGTAATGGCTACACCTTC.

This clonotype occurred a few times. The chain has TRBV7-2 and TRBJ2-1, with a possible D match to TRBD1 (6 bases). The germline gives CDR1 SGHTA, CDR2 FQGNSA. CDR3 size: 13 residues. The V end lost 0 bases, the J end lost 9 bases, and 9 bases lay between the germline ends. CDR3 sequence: CASSLAQGPEQFF. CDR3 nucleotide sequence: TGTGCCAGCAGCTTAGCCCAGGGGCCTGAGCAGTTCTTC.

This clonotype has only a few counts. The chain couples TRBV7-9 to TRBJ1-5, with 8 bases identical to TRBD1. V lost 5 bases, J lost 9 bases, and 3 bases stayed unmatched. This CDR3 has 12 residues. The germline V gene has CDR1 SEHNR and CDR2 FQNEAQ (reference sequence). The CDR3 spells CASSTGGLPQHF. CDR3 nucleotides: TGTGCCAGCAGCACAGGGGGACTGCCCCAGCATTTT.

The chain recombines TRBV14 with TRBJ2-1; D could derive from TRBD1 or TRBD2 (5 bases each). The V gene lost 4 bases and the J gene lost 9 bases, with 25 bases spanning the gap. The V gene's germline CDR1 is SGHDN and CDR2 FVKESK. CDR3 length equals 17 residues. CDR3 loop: CASSPPGLGVTRSEQFF. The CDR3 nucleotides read TGTGCCAGCAGCCCTCCGGGGTTGGGGGTTACCCGGTCTGAGCAGTTCTTC.

In nucleotides, the CDR3 is TGTGCCAGCATGGGATCGGGCTACACCTTC. This encodes CASMGSGYTF. The chain uses TRBV2 and TRBJ1-2; D unresolved. V shed 7 bases and J shed 8 bases, with 8 bases lying between them. This CDR3 has 10 amino acids. The V gene's germline CDR1 is SNHLY and CDR2 FYNNEI. Based on the CDR3 plus reference TRBV2 and TRBJ1-2, the full variable domain is EPEVTQTPSHQVTQMGQEVILRCVPISNHLYFYWYRQILGQKVEFLVSFYNNEISEKSEIFDDQFSVERPDGSNFTLKIRSTKLEDSAMYFCASMGSGYTFGSGTRLTVV.

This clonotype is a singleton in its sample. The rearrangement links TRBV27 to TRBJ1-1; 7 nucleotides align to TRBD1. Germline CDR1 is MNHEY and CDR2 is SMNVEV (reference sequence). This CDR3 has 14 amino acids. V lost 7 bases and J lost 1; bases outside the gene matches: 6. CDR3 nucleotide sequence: TGTGCCAGCAAGCCGGGACAGTGGAACACTGAAGCTTTCTTT. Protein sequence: CASKPGQWNTEAFF.

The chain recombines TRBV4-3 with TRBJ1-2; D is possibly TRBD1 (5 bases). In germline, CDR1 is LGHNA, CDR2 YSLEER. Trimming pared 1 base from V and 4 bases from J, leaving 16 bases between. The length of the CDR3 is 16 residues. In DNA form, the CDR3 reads TGCGCCAGCAGCCAAGTGGCACGACAGACCTTCTATGGCTACACCTTC. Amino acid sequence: CASSQVARQTFYGYTF.

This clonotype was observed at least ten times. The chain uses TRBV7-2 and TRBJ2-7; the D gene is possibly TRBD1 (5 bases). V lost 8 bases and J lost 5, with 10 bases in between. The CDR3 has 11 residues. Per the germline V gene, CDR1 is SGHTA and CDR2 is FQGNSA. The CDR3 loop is CASWQGHEQYF. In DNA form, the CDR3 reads TGTGCCAGCTGGCAGGGCCACGAGCAGTACTTC.

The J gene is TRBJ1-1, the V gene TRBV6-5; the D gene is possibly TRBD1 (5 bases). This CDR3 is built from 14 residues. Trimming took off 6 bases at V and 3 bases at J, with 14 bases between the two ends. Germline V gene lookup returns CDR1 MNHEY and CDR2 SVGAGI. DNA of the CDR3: TGTGCCAGCAGCTTCACCCAGGGAGACACTGAAGCTTTCTTT. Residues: CASSFTQGDTEAFF.

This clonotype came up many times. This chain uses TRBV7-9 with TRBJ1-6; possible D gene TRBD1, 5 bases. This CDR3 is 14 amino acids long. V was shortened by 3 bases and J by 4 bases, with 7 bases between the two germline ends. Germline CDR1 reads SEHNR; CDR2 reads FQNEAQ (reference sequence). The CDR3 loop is CASSLTEYNSPLHF. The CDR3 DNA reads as TGTGCCAGCAGCTTGACAGAATATAATTCACCCCTCCACTTT.

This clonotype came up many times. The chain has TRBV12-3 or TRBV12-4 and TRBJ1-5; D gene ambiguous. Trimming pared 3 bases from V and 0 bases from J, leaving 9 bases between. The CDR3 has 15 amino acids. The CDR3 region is CASSLTGNSNQPQHF. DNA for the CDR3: TGTGCCAGCAGTTTGACGGGGAATAGCAATCAGCCCCAGCATTTT.

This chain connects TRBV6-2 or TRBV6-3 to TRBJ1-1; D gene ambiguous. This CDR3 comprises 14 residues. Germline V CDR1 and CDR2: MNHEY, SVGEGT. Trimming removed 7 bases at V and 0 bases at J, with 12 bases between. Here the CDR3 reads CASTVTPMNTEAFF. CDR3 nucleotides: TGTGCCAGCACAGTGACACCCATGAACACTGAAGCTTTCTTT.

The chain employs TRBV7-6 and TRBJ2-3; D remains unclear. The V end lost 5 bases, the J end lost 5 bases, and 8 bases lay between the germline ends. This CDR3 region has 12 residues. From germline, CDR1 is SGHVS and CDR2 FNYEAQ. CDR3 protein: CASSPWGDTQYF. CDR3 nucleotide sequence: TGTGCCAGCAGCCCTTGGGGAGATACGCAGTATTTT.

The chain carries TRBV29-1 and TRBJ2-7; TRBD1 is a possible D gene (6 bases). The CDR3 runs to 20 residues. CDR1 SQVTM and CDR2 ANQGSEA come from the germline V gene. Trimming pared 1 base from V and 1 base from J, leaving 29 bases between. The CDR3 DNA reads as TGCAGCGTTGAAGTCCGTACGTACCGGGACACAGACAATCTTTCCTACGAGCAGTACTTC. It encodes CSVEVRTYRDTDNLSYEQYF.